This is a list of T cell receptor beta chains from one sample in a study of blood T cell repertoires in COVID-19. Measured with immunoSEQ multiplex PCR; TCRdb has only the in-frame clones, and not every one. The data hold some 76,000 clones, with roughly 89% observed a single time. The specimen sequenced was peripheral blood. The receptors here all came from a man aged 60 to 69 with acute or convalescent COVID-19. The CDR3 runs from the conserved cysteine through the conserved F or W. A D gene is named only where the DNA matches it firmly. Size values are once, few and many counts, or a class for expanded clones, and some rows have none.

V gene	clone size	D gene	CDR3 protein
TRBV5-4	-	TRBD2	CASSLARRGGSHEQYF
TRBV7-7	-	TRBD2	CASSLSPSGGNEQFF
TRBV27	-	TRBD1	CASSFGGQGGSPLHF
TRBV12-3/TRBV12-4	-	-	CASTLGTNGYTF
TRBV29-1	once	-	CSVVILPPSGNTIYF
TRBV29-1	-	-	CSVGGPSYNEQFF
TRBV5-5	-	TRBD1	CASSLMGQGGGEQYF
TRBV19	-	TRBD1	CASRTGQGGNEQFF
TRBV7-2	-	TRBD2	CASSPDSGLAGVEQFF
TRBV5-1	-	-	CASSAAEPVSGDTQYF
TRBV28	few	-	CASSSSAGLLGWEQYF
TRBV7-8	-	-	CASSWARNAEAFF
TRBV7-2	-	-	CASSSGGDVSWETQYF
TRBV6-5	-	-	CASSYEGVGSPLHF
TRBV2	-	-	CASTQDLNTEAFF
TRBV18	-	-	CASSPLTGATNEKLFF
TRBV5-1	-	-	CASSFGSRGPYNEQFF
TRBV29-1	-	-	CSVEGPFRVAYNEQFF